The 23 T cell receptor beta chains reported below all come from one sample, sequenced in a study of T cell responses to AZD1222 COVID-19 vaccine (dated by TCRdb to the early 2020s). The time point label corresponds to: baseline before first vaccination. The library was obtained by the immunoSEQ multiplex PCR assay. The immuneACCESS repertoire file appears here via TCRdb, limited to in-frame rearrangements. These files lack a portion of the clones; in checked studies, under half of the deficit traces to unresolved V genes, and the cause of the others is not known. Across this sample there are 150,000 to 180,000 clones, with around nine tenths seen only once. The ten largest clones take up approximately 2% of the sample. The sample was peripheral blood, taken on day 0 of AZD1222 vaccination. These receptors came from an adult in good health.

This clone has just a few counts. The chain is built from TRBV3-1 (or the pseudogene TRBV3-2) and TRBJ2-3; 12 nucleotides line up with TRBD2. This CDR3 contains 16 residues. Germline assignment: CDR1 LGHDT and CDR2 YNNKEL (reference sequence). The V gene end was trimmed by 2 bases and the J gene end by 7 bases; junction bases not matched to a gene: 7. The CDR3 sequence is CASSQRTSGIKYTQYF. The DNA for the CDR3 is TGTGCCAGCAGCCAAAGGACTAGCGGGATTAAGTATACGCAGTATTTT.

This clone has a single count. The gene calls are TRBV19 and TRBJ1-5; 7 bases line up with TRBD1. CDR1 is LNHDA and CDR2 is SQIVND in the germline V gene (reference sequence). CDR3 length equals 14 residues. With 6 bases clipped from V and 7 bases from J, the junction kept 9 bases outside the gene matches. Written as DNA, the CDR3 is TGTGCCAGTAGATTCCGGGACAGCAGACAGCCCCAGCATTTT. Translation gives CASRFRDSRQPQHF.

The chain recombines TRBV11-3 with TRBJ2-7; D gene ambiguous. Germline CDR1 and CDR2: SGHNT and YENEEA. Trimming removed 2 bases from V and 0 bases from J, with 11 bases in between. The CDR3 is 15 residues long. CDR3 DNA: TGTGCCAGCAGCTTAAATTTCGGTTCCTCCTACGAGCAGTACTTC. As protein: CASSLNFGSSYEQYF.

The chain has TRBV2 and TRBJ2-6; D remains ambiguous. This CDR3 is built from 15 residues. The V gene's germline CDR1 is SNHLY and CDR2 FYNNEI. The ends were cut back, 1 base at V and 0 bases at J, with 4 bases in the middle. CDR3 loop: CASSEGNSGANVLTF. The DNA for the CDR3 is TGTGCCAGCAGTGAAGGTAACTCTGGGGCCAACGTCCTGACTTTC.

The chain is built from TRBV27 and TRBJ2-7; a possible D gene is TRBD2 (5 bases). There are 14 residues in the CDR3. The germline V and J ends were trimmed by 4 bases and 6 bases, with 16 bases remaining between them. The germline V gene encodes CDR1 MNHEY and CDR2 SMNVEV (reference sequence). CDR3 amino acids: CASSWGWETGEQYF. The CDR3 region has the DNA TGTGCCAGCAGTTGGGGTTGGGAGACGGGCGAGCAGTACTTC.

The chain recombines TRBV10-3 with TRBJ1-2, with D unresolved. The CDR3 extends over 14 amino acids. CDR1 is ENHRY and CDR2 is SYGVKD in the germline V gene. Trimming pared 0 bases from V and 8 bases from J, leaving 13 bases between. CDR3 nucleotides: TGTGCCATCAGTGAGTCGCGGGGAACGGGGGGCTACACCTTC. Translating gives CAISESRGTGGYTF.

The chain couples TRBV15 to TRBJ2-2, with 10 positions matching TRBD1. From germline, CDR1 is LNHNV and CDR2 YYDKDF (reference sequence). The CDR3 totals 16 residues. Trimming took 1 base from V and 4 from J; bases not matched to a gene: 3. Here the CDR3 reads CATSRAGTGATGELFF. Here the CDR3 DNA reads TGTGCCACCAGCAGAGCCGGGACAGGGGCCACCGGGGAGCTGTTTTTT.

There are a few counts of this clone. This sequence joins TRBV7-9 and TRBJ2-7; D is perhaps TRBD2 (5 bases). The CDR3 is made up of 12 amino acids. CDR1 is SEHNR and CDR2 is FQNEAQ in the germline V gene (reference sequence). Trimming pared 5 bases from V and 0 bases from J, leaving 5 bases between. The CDR3 region is CASSTSSYEQYF. As DNA, the CDR3 is TGTGCCAGCAGCACTAGCTCCTACGAGCAGTACTTC.

V and J are TRBV7-2 and TRBJ1-4; 7 positions agree with TRBD1. Germline assignment: CDR1 SGHTA and CDR2 FQGNSA. The CDR3 covers 16 residues. The V and J ends lost 0 bases and 5 bases, in that order; junction bases with no gene match: 6. This chain's CDR3 is CASSLARATGNEKLFF. As DNA, the CDR3 is TGTGCCAGCAGCTTAGCCCGCGCGACAGGGAATGAAAAACTGTTTTTT. Together with reference TRBV7-2 and TRBJ1-4, the CDR3 gives the full variable domain: GAGVSQSPSNKVTEKGKDVELRCDPISGHTALYWYRQSLGQGLEFLIYFQGNSAPDKSGLPSDRFSAERTGGSVSTLTIQRTQQEDSAVYLCASSLARATGNEKLFFGSGTQLSVL.

This sequence joins TRBV28 and TRBJ1-5; TRBD1 is a possible D gene (5 bases). The CDR3 is made up of 12 amino acids. Trimming shortened V by 9 bases and J by 5 bases, and 11 bases separated the two germline ends. Germline-derived CDR1 and CDR2 are MDHEN and SYDVKM. The CDR3 DNA sequence: TGTGCCAGTGGGGGGGAGTATCAGCCCCAGCATTTT. Residues: CASGGEYQPQHF. Full variable domain (missing parts from reference TRBV28 and TRBJ1-5): DVKVTQSSRYLVKRTGEKVFLECVQDMDHENMFWYRQDPGLGLRLIYFSYDVKMKEKGDIPEGYSVSREKKERFSLILESASTNQTSMYLCASGGEYQPQHFGDGTRLSIL.

The V gene is TRBV28, the J gene TRBJ2-7; 7 bases are a match to TRBD1. Per germline, CDR1 MDHEN and CDR2 SYDVKM. Germline trimming cut 5 bases from V and 5 bases from J; bases unmatched to any gene: 9. CDR3 length equals 14 residues. The CDR3 bases are TGTGCCAGCAGTGTTGACAGGGTCCGGAACGAGCAGTACTTC. It translates to CASSVDRVRNEQYF.

The V call is TRBV4-3, the J call TRBJ2-3; 10 bases line up with TRBD2. The length of the CDR3 is 15 residues. The germline gives CDR1 LGHNA, CDR2 YSLEER. V lost 1 base, J lost 4 bases, and 2 bases stayed unmatched. This CDR3 reads CASSQASGSADTQYF. The CDR3, as DNA: TGCGCCAGCAGCCAAGCTAGCGGGAGTGCAGATACGCAGTATTTT.

The chain carries TRBV5-1 and TRBJ2-7; tentatively, D is TRBD1 or TRBD2 (5 bases each). V was clipped by 5 bases and J by 0 bases, with 12 bases between them. This CDR3 comprises 14 residues. CDR1 and CDR2 (germline): SGHRS, YFSETQ. The CDR3 nucleotides read TGCGCCAGCAGTACCATTGGGGGCTCCTACGAGCAGTACTTC. Protein product: CASSTIGGSYEQYF.

This chain links TRBV5-6 with TRBJ1-1, with a weak D call TRBD1 (6 bases). Trimming removed 4 bases from V and 6 bases from J, with 13 bases in between. In germline, CDR1 is SGHDT, CDR2 YYEEEE. CDR3 size: 13 residues. CDR3 amino acids: CASSPVSGAEAFF. DNA for the CDR3: TGTGCCAGCAGCCCGGTATCAGGGGCTGAAGCTTTCTTT.

This sequence joins TRBV24-1 and TRBJ2-1; TRBD2 matches 8 bases. The CDR3 sequence is 15 residues long. Germline assignment: CDR1 KGHDR and CDR2 SFDVKD. Trimming at V came to 3 bases and at J to 3 bases, leaving 3 bases not matched to a gene. CDR3 sequence: CATSDISGGYNEQFF. CDR3 coding DNA: TGTGCCACCAGTGATATCAGCGGGGGCTACAATGAGCAGTTCTTC.

Written as DNA, the CDR3 is TGTGCCATCAGCGACCCCGGACAGGGCGACAACAGGCCCACCTACGAGCAGTACTTC. Encoded protein: CAISDPGQGDNRPTYEQYF. V and J are TRBV10-3 and TRBJ2-7; 8 bases are a match to TRBD1. The CDR3 totals 19 residues. CDR1 ENHRY and CDR2 SYGVKD come from the germline V gene. After removal of 6 bases from V and 2 bases from J, the junction contained 21 bases not matched to a gene.

This chain's CDR3 is CATSRGLIYNEQFF. The CDR3 nucleotides read TGTGCCACCAGCAGGGGGCTAATTTACAATGAGCAGTTCTTC. V gene TRBV15 combines with J gene TRBJ2-1; a weak D match, TRBD1 (5 bases). V was clipped by 3 bases and J by 4 bases, with 10 bases between them. The CDR3 runs 14 residues. The V gene's germline CDR1 is LNHNV and CDR2 YYDKDF (reference sequence).

V usage is TRBV9 and J usage is TRBJ1-2; 7 positions agree with TRBD1. The CDR3 has 14 amino acids. Germline V CDR1 and CDR2: SGDLS, YYNGEE. V shed 3 bases, J shed 4 bases, and the junction held 6 bases outside the gene matches. In DNA, the CDR3 is TGTGCCAGCAGCGAAGGACAGGAAATCTATGGCTACACCTTC. It yields the protein CASSEGQEIYGYTF.

This clone was observed a single time. The chain combines TRBV7-9 with TRBJ2-7, with 8 nucleotides matching TRBD1. V lost 2 bases to trimming and J lost 4 bases; unmatched junction nucleotides: 4. Germline V gene sequence: CDR1 SEHNR, CDR2 FQNEAQ (reference sequence). This CDR3 is 14 amino acids long. CDR3 DNA: TGTGCCAGCAGCTTAATGGGGACAGGTTACGAGCAGTACTTC. Amino acid sequence: CASSLMGTGYEQYF. Filled out from reference TRBV7-9 and TRBJ2-7, the complete variable domain reads DTGVSQNPRHKITKRGQNVTFRCDPISEHNRLYWYRQTLGQGPEFLTYFQNEAQLEKSRLLSDRFSAERPKGSFSTLEIQRTEQGDSAMYLCASSLMGTGYEQYFGPGTRLTVT.

This clone was found a few times. The chain combines TRBV28 with TRBJ1-1, with 10 bases aligning to TRBD1. Germline V gene data show CDR1 as MDHEN and CDR2 as SYDVKM. V trimming: 9 bases; J trimming: 1 base; junction bases outside the gene matches: 8. The CDR3 contains 15 residues. CDR3 residues: CASIGTGVGNTEAFF. The CDR3, as DNA: TGTGCCAGTATAGGGACAGGGGTGGGGAACACTGAAGCTTTCTTT.

The chain recombines TRBV13 with TRBJ1-6; D possibly corresponds to TRBD1 (6 bases). The CDR3 has 16 amino acids. Trimming cost V 6 bases and J 2 bases, with 14 bases left between them. The germline V gene encodes CDR1 PRHDT and CDR2 FYEKMQ (reference sequence). The CDR3 nucleotides are TGTGCCAGCAGTCCGGGGGGCGGTACCTATAATTCACCCCTCCACTTT. Its protein product is CASSPGGGTYNSPLHF.

This sequence joins TRBV6-5 and TRBJ1-1, with D perhaps matching TRBD1 (5 bases). The CDR3 has 13 amino acids. Trimming left V 6 bases short and J 7 bases short, with 15 bases between. Germline CDR1 reads MNHEY; CDR2 reads SVGAGI. For the CDR3, the DNA is TGTGCCAGCAGGATGGGCGGGGCTAATGAAGCTTTCTTT. Translation gives CASRMGGANEAFF.

This clone came up once. V gene TRBV19 combines with J gene TRBJ2-7, with D unclear. V lost 4 bases, J lost 4 bases, and 8 bases lay in between. The CDR3 contains 12 residues. Germline V CDR1 and CDR2: LNHDA, SQIVND (reference sequence). CDR3 amino acids: CASSTESYEQYF. The CDR3 DNA is TGTGCCAGTAGTACAGAAAGTTACGAGCAGTACTTC.